This TCR beta chain derives from a study of CD8+CD57+ T cells in acquired aplastic anemia. Looking at the study overall: Researchers reported that healthy donors averaged about 11 million reads for CD4+ cells.

The TCR beta profiling, which covered VDJ combination and CDR3 sequence, was carried out using genomic DNA as the template. TCRdb re-called the reads through MiXCR, storing one row per CDR3 protein. This repertoire shows 30,000 to 40,000 distinct CDR3 sequences, around 82% found once; its top ten account for roughly 22%. The TCR comes from a human donor in good health, serving as a control. Sequenced sample: sorted CD4+, CD8+, or CD8+CD57+ T cells (not recorded which) from PBMCs.

The CDR3 protein is CASSPHLARDTQYF. The CDR3 DNA reads as TGTGCCAGCAGCCCCCATCTGGCGCGAGATACGCAGTATTTT. The chain couples TRBV7-9 to TRBJ2-3, with unresolved D. The CDR3 length is 14 residues. Trimming stripped 5 bases from V and 5 bases from J, with 14 bases between. Germline V gives CDR1 SEHNR, CDR2 FQNEAQ (reference sequence).